In this sample, the clone carrying this T cell receptor (beta chain) turned up a few times. Trimming removed 5 bases at V and 7 bases at J, with 17 bases between. Germline CDR1 and CDR2: LNHDA and SQIVND (reference sequence). This CDR3 has 14 amino acids. This specimen belongs to a study of blood T cell repertoires in COVID-19. Across the whole study: The United States, Italy and Spain provided the acute and convalescent COVID-19 samples. Nucleic acid was either cDNA or gDNA, and it came from T cells, B-cell-depleted T cells, or PBMCs.

Per the study methods: Researchers report that nucleated cell counts were estimated from reference gene primer amplification. Assay: immunoSEQ multiplex PCR; the TCRdb copy retains only in-frame clones and omits some. Clonal size and the V and J genes are those of that table, whereas D and trimming came from the DNA. The table lists 250,000 to 300,000 clones, around 89% of them singletons. Sample: peripheral blood. The rearrangement uses TRBV19 and TRBJ1-2, with D possibly TRBD1 on 6 matching bases. The TCR sequence derives from a woman aged 40 to 49 with acute or convalescent COVID-19. The CDR3 is CASSPPTDRSGYTF. CDR3 sequence (DNA): TGTGCCAGTAGTCCCCCGACGGACAGATCTGGCTACACCTTC.